These 21 T cell receptor beta chains were all obtained from the same sample, sequenced in a study of beta chain features in type 1 diabetes. Sequenced material consisted of expressed TCRB transcripts (all of the isolated RNA was reverse transcribed). Clones were sequenced by immunoSEQ multiplex PCR, and TCRdb holds only the in-frame ones, with some missing. The sample lists over 700,000 clones, about 17% occurring once. Sequenced material: naive CD4+ T cells from blood. The receptors shown here come from a young woman in good health.

The chain has TRBV10-3 and TRBJ1-4; possible D gene TRBD1, 5 bases. V shed 4 bases and J shed 5 bases, with 26 bases lying between them. The CDR3 totals 19 residues. Germline values: CDR1 ENHRY, CDR2 SYGVKD. The CDR3 loop reads CAISGPPEHHGGGNEKLFF. DNA of the CDR3: TGTGCCATCAGTGGCCCGCCAGAGCACCACGGCGGGGGGAATGAAAAACTGTTTTTT.

The V call is TRBV9, the J call TRBJ2-3; a weak D match, TRBD1 (5 bases). The germline V and J ends were trimmed by 0 bases and 5 bases, with 7 bases remaining between them. Germline CDR1 SGDLS, CDR2 YYNGEE. The CDR3 has 13 amino acids. The CDR3 spells CASSVGQKDTQYF. The DNA for the CDR3 is TGTGCCAGCAGCGTAGGACAGAAAGATACGCAGTATTTT.

This chain joins TRBV25-1 and TRBJ2-7, with D perhaps given as TRBD1 or TRBD2 (5 bases each). The CDR3 loop spans 13 amino acids. CDR1 MGHDK and CDR2 SYGVNS come from the germline V gene. With 8 bases removed from V and 4 bases from J, the gap between germline ends came to 15 bases. The CDR3 nucleotides are TGTGCCAGCTCCTGGGACCGAGATTACGAGCAGTACTTC. Protein product: CASSWDRDYEQYF.

This sequence joins TRBV27 and TRBJ1-2; D is uncertain. Germline CDR1 MNHEY, CDR2 SMNVEV (reference sequence). The CDR3 has 14 residues. The V gene lost 3 bases and the J gene lost 8 bases, with 16 bases spanning the gap. CDR3 nucleotides: TGTGCCAGCAGTTTGAGGAGGTCTGAGATAGGCTACACCTTC. Protein sequence: CASSLRRSEIGYTF.

The V gene is TRBV18, the J gene TRBJ1-2; possibly TRBD1 for D (5 bases). The CDR3 is 15 residues long. Germline loops: CDR1 KGHSH, CDR2 LQKENI. Trimming stripped 1 base from V and 8 bases from J, with 17 bases between. DNA of the CDR3: TGTGCCAGCTCACCACTTACGGAAGGGGTCGAAGGCTACACCTTC. Its translation: CASSPLTEGVEGYTF. The full variable domain, its missing parts supplied by reference TRBV18 and TRBJ1-2, is NAGVMQNPRHLVRRRGQEARLRCSPMKGHSHVYWYRQLPEEGLKFMVYLQKENIIDESGMPKERFSAEFPKEGPSILRIQQVVRGDSAAYFCASSPLTEGVEGYTFGSGTRLTVV.

The chain employs TRBV7-9 and TRBJ2-3; D gene unclear. The CDR3 consists of 11 residues. Germline V lookup: CDR1 SEHNR, CDR2 FQNEAQ (reference sequence). Trimming stripped 7 bases from V and 4 bases from J, with 6 bases between. The DNA for the CDR3 is TGTGCCAGCACCCAAGCAGATACGCAGTATTTT. Protein product: CASTQADTQYF.

This clone appeared a few times. This chain connects TRBV29-1 to TRBJ1-2; possible D gene TRBD1, 5 bases. The CDR3 runs 14 residues. V shed 2 bases and J shed 5 bases, with 15 bases lying between them. Per germline, CDR1 SQVTM and CDR2 ANQGSEA. CDR3 loop: CSVERAGSAYGYTF. In DNA, the CDR3 is TGCAGCGTTGAAAGGGCAGGGTCGGCGTATGGCTACACCTTC.

The CDR3 loop is CASSSVAGANTGELFF. The CDR3, as DNA: TGTGCCAGCAGCTCAGTAGCGGGAGCGAACACCGGGGAGCTGTTTTTT. V usage is TRBV7-2 and J usage is TRBJ2-2; 9 bases are shared with TRBD2. The CDR3 has 16 residues. The junction had 3 bases not matched to a gene; V was cut back by 4 bases and J by 0 bases. CDR1 is SGHTA, CDR2 FQGNSA, per germline.

This clone was seen repeatedly, ten times or more. Other DNA sequences in this sample translate to the same CDR3. The rearrangement links TRBV7-2 to TRBJ2-4, with D unresolved. The CDR3 consists of 14 residues. Trimming took off 5 bases at V and 1 base at J, with 9 bases between the two ends. The germline CDR1 and CDR2 sequences are SGHTA and FQGNSA. The CDR3 nucleotides are TGTGCCAGCAGCCCGTCAAGGGCCAAAAACATTCAGTACTTC. This gives the protein CASSPSRAKNIQYF.

This clone was seen a handful of times. The chain couples TRBV7-3 to TRBJ2-3; 10 nucleotides agree with TRBD2. The V gene end was trimmed by 3 bases and the J gene end by 4 bases; junction bases not matched to a gene: 7. The germline CDR1 and CDR2 sequences are SGHTA and FQGTGA. The CDR3 length is 16 residues. The CDR3 DNA is TGTGCCAGCAGCTTGGGGAGCGGGAGGGCCTCAGATACGCAGTATTTT. Its protein product is CASSLGSGRASDTQYF.

V is TRBV2 and J is TRBJ1-2; 7 bases line up with TRBD1. Germline lookup yields CDR1 SNHLY and CDR2 FYNNEI. There are 15 residues in the CDR3. The ends lost 7 bases at V and 3 bases at J; junction bases unmatched: 11. CDR3 amino acids: CASTPGGLKDYGYTF. The CDR3, as DNA: TGTGCCAGCACCCCAGGGGGGCTTAAGGACTATGGCTACACCTTC.

The gene calls are TRBV7-9 and TRBJ2-1; D is uncertain. The CDR3 contains 15 residues. V gave up 5 bases and J gave up 3 bases, with 14 bases separating them. The germline gives CDR1 SEHNR, CDR2 FQNEAQ (reference sequence). The CDR3 loop reads CASSPLQRNYNEQFF. CDR3 in DNA: TGTGCCAGCAGCCCCCTCCAAAGGAACTACAATGAGCAGTTCTTC.

In its sample, this clone was seen a few times. This chain joins TRBV29-1 and TRBJ2-1; D might be TRBD1 (5 bases). Germline V gene lookup returns CDR1 SQVTM and CDR2 ANQGSEA. The CDR3 covers 14 residues. Trimming took off 0 bases at V and 5 bases at J, with 11 bases between the two ends. Here the CDR3 DNA reads TGCAGCGTTGAAGATCTGGCAGGGAACAATGAGCAGTTCTTC. This codes for CSVEDLAGNNEQFF.

The table lists this clone with a few counts. The chain has TRBV4-3 and TRBJ2-7, with TRBD2 matching over 9 bases. The length of the CDR3 is 18 residues. CDR1 LGHNA and CDR2 YSLEER come from the germline V gene. Trimming took 2 bases from V and 4 from J; bases not matched to a gene: 15. The CDR3: CASSQSLAGVTTGYEQYF. CDR3 in DNA: TGCGCCAGCAGCCAATCCTTAGCGGGAGTGACGACCGGGTACGAGCAGTACTTC.

This clone was counted a few times. V gene TRBV19 combines with J gene TRBJ2-3; D tentatively fits TRBD1 or TRBD2 (6 bases each). The V end lost 10 bases, the J end lost 3 bases, and 11 bases lay between the germline ends. Germline V gives CDR1 LNHDA, CDR2 SQIVND (reference sequence). The CDR3 is 12 amino acids. CDR3 protein: CATGARTDTQYF. In nucleotides, the CDR3 is TGTGCCACGGGGGCGCGGACAGATACGCAGTATTTT.

This rearrangement joins TRBV21-1 to TRBJ1-5. TRBV21-1 is a pseudogene. The CDR3 length is 17 residues. CDR3 DNA sequence: TGTGCCAGCAGCAAAGCCCCGGGGCGTGTAAAGCATCAGCCCCAGCATTTT. Its protein is CASSKAPGRVKHQPQHF.

The chain links TRBV6-1 to TRBJ2-7; the match to TRBD2 covers 9 bases. The junction had 6 bases not matched to a gene; V was cut back by 6 bases and J by 3 bases. Germline-derived CDR1 and CDR2 are MNHNS and SASEGT. This CDR3 region has 14 residues. The DNA of the CDR3 is TGTGCCAGCAGAGAGAGCGGGAGGTTCTACGAGCAGTACTTC. This codes for CASRESGRFYEQYF.

In its sample, this clone was seen a few times. The CDR3 reads CASSPRSVGELFF. Here the CDR3 DNA reads TGTGCCAGCAGCCCCCGGTCGGTCGGGGAGCTGTTTTTT. The V call is TRBV7-2, the J call TRBJ2-2; D not certain. Trimming pared 5 bases from V and 7 bases from J, leaving 11 bases between. From germline, CDR1 is SGHTA and CDR2 FQGNSA. This CDR3 region has 13 residues.

This clone showed up just a few times. The chain couples TRBV7-9 to TRBJ2-4; D is uncertain. The germline V and J ends were trimmed by 0 bases and 5 bases, with 5 bases remaining between them. Germline CDR1 reads SEHNR; CDR2 reads FQNEAQ (reference sequence). The CDR3 runs to 13 residues. In DNA form, the CDR3 reads TGTGCCAGCAGCTTAGCCTGGGAAAACATTCAGTACTTC. It encodes CASSLAWENIQYF. Based on the CDR3 plus reference TRBV7-9 and TRBJ2-4, the full variable domain is DTGVSQNPRHKITKRGQNVTFRCDPISEHNRLYWYRQTLGQGPEFLTYFQNEAQLEKSRLLSDRFSAERPKGSFSTLEIQRTEQGDSAMYLCASSLAWENIQYFGAGTRLSVL.

The chain has TRBV20-1 and TRBJ2-7, with D possibly being TRBD2 (5 bases). The CDR3 spans 10 residues. CDR1 DFQATT and CDR2 SNEGSKA come from the germline V gene (reference sequence). V lost 3 bases and J 5 bases, leaving 5 bases between the germline ends. The CDR3 DNA reads TGCAGTGCTAGTAGCGACGAGCAGTACTTC. It codes for CSASSDEQYF.

This clone has just a few counts. This chain connects TRBV9 to TRBJ1-2; 7 nucleotides agree with TRBD1. V was pared by 3 bases and J by 5 bases, with 10 bases of the junction left unmatched. Germline V CDR1 and CDR2: SGDLS, YYNGEE. This CDR3 has 15 residues. This chain's CDR3 is CASSAERQGRYGYTF. CDR3 DNA sequence: TGTGCCAGCAGCGCAGAGCGACAGGGCAGGTATGGCTACACCTTC.